This passage covers 8 T cell receptor beta chains from one sample sequenced in a study of blood T cell repertoires in COVID-19. Repertoires were generated with immunoSEQ multiplex PCR, while TCRdb's copy carries only in-frame clones and drops some. The repertoire includes more than 35,000 clones, roughly 70% of them detected once, and under 6.5% sits in the top ten. The sample taken for sequencing was peripheral blood. Receptors were obtained from a man aged 80 or over with acute or convalescent COVID-19.

The genes are TRBV11-3 and TRBJ1-1; 10 positions agree with TRBD1. The length of the CDR3 is 17 residues. The V gene's germline CDR1 is SGHNT and CDR2 YENEEA. The trim removed 5 bases at V and 0 bases at J, leaving 9 bases unmatched. The CDR3 loop reads CASSRRQGAGMNTEAFF. In DNA, the CDR3 is TGTGCCAGCAGCCGAAGACAGGGGGCGGGCATGAACACTGAAGCTTTCTTT.

This chain joins TRBV5-4 and TRBJ1-1; 10 bases fit TRBD1. Unmatched junction bases numbered 6, after V lost 4 bases and J lost 3 bases. Germline CDR1 reads SGHNT; CDR2 reads YYREEE (reference sequence). The length of the CDR3 is 15 residues. CDR3 loop: CASSPFGTGDTEAFF. In DNA, the CDR3 is TGTGCCAGCAGCCCCTTCGGGACAGGGGACACTGAAGCTTTCTTT. Full variable domain (rest looked up from reference TRBV5-4 and TRBJ1-1): ETGVTQSPTHLIKTRGQQVTLRCSSQSGHNTVSWYQQALGQGPQFIFQYYREEENGRGNFPPRFSGLQFPNYSSELNVNALELDDSALYLCASSPFGTGDTEAFFGQGTRLTVV.

This chain uses TRBV10-1 with TRBJ1-1; 7 nucleotides line up with TRBD1. The CDR3 sequence is 13 residues long. The ends lost 10 bases at V and 1 base at J; junction bases unmatched: 6. In germline, CDR1 is WNHNN, CDR2 SYGVQD (reference sequence). CDR3 protein: CATKQGRNTEAFF. The CDR3, as DNA: TGCGCCACCAAACAGGGGAGGAACACTGAAGCTTTCTTT.

V gene TRBV7-9 combines with J gene TRBJ2-5; the D gene is possibly TRBD2 (6 bases). V lost 0 bases and J lost 6, with 11 bases in between. The CDR3 extends over 14 amino acids. Germline V CDR1 and CDR2: SEHNR, FQNEAQ (reference sequence). CDR3 sequence: CASSLAPGEQTQYF. CDR3 DNA: TGTGCCAGCAGCTTAGCGCCGGGGGAACAGACCCAGTACTTC.

V is TRBV10-3 and J is TRBJ2-3; possible D gene TRBD1, 5 bases. Germline-derived CDR1 and CDR2 are ENHRY and SYGVKD. The CDR3 has 14 residues. Trimming shortened V by 9 bases and J by 2 bases, and 15 bases separated the two germline ends. CDR3 bases: TGTGCCATTAGACAGCTTCAGGACACAGATACGCAGTATTTT. Translation gives CAIRQLQDTDTQYF.

The rearrangement joins TRBV12-3 or TRBV12-4 to TRBJ2-5; tentative D call: TRBD1 (5 bases). The ends were cut back, 5 bases at V and 7 bases at J, with 11 bases in the middle. The CDR3 has 12 amino acids. In DNA form, the CDR3 reads TGTGCCAGCAGTCTCCCTCAGGGGACCCAGTACTTC. Translating gives CASSLPQGTQYF.

The chain joins TRBV10-2 to TRBJ1-5, with unresolved D. V dropped 0 bases and J dropped 14 bases, with 11 bases sitting between them. The CDR3 has 12 residues. Germline CDR1 reads WSHSY; CDR2 reads SAAADI. In DNA form, the CDR3 reads TGCGCCAGCAGTGAGTCTCCGGTAGTAGAGCATTTT. This codes for CASSESPVVEHF.

The chain couples TRBV19 to TRBJ2-5; D may be TRBD2 (5 bases). With 6 bases removed from V and 3 bases from J, the gap between germline ends came to 8 bases. CDR1 and CDR2 (germline): LNHDA, SQIVND (reference sequence). This CDR3 is built from 12 residues. CDR3 loop: CASSTGEETQYF. For the CDR3, the DNA is TGTGCCAGTAGCACCGGGGAAGAGACCCAGTACTTC.